This T cell receptor beta chain was found in a study of blood T cell repertoires in COVID-19. About the study: Samples of COVID-19 (acute and convalescent) were obtained from the United States, Italy and Spain.

Original methodology: Estimation of nucleated cell counts was performed using reference gene primer amplification. The method was immunoSEQ multiplex PCR; TCRdb's version includes in-frame clones alone and lacks a portion of them. Clone size and V and J calls were adopted from that table, with D and trimming inferred from the DNA. The table shows 200,000 to 250,000 clones, with around 82% occurring only once. This clone has a count of ten or more. V dropped 6 bases and J dropped 4 bases, with 21 bases sitting between them. There are 15 residues in the CDR3. Germline V gives CDR1 SQVTM, CDR2 ANQGSEA. The sequencing sample was made of peripheral blood. The V and J genes are TRBV29-1 and TRBJ2-5; D unresolved. This clonotype was sampled from an older woman with acute or convalescent COVID-19. The DNA for the CDR3 is TGCAGCGTGTCGAGCACCCCCCGGTTCGGAGAGACCCAGTACTTC. It encodes CSVSSTPRFGETQYF.